This TCR beta chain was documented in a study of blood T cell repertoires in COVID-19. Study-level information: Acute-phase and convalescent COVID-19 samples originated in the United States, Italy and Spain. PBMCs, B-cell-depleted T cells, or T cells were the source of the cDNA or gDNA that made up the material.

This clone was counted only a few times. Original analysis: Amplification of reference gene primers was used by the study to estimate nucleated cell counts. Libraries were prepared by immunoSEQ multiplex PCR; TCRdb keeps only in-frame clonotypes and omits some of them. The V and J calls and clone size come from that table; D and trimming were worked out from the DNA. This sample has over 85,000 clones, with about four fifths found just once. This receptor was identified in a man between 70 and 80 years old with acute or convalescent COVID-19. The sequenced sample was peripheral blood.

The CDR3 nucleotides are TGCGCCAGCAGCGCAGCCGGGACTAGCGGGAGAGAAAACTACGAGCAGTACTTC. Protein sequence: CASSAAGTSGRENYEQYF. V and J are TRBV5-1 and TRBJ2-7; TRBD2 matches 14 bases. Unmatched junction bases numbered 12, after V lost 4 bases and J lost 3 bases. The CDR3 totals 18 residues. CDR1 and CDR2 (germline): SGHRS, YFSETQ.